Listed here are 19 T cell receptor beta chains from one sample, sequenced in a study of T cells in Graves' hyperthyroidism and ophthalmopathy. RNA transcripts provided the source from which TCR beta CDR3 regions were amplified. The HTBI set primed first-round TCR CDR3 RT-PCR. MiXCR, applied by TCRdb to the multiplex PCR reads, yields one record per CDR3 protein. Of some 600,000 distinct CDR3 sequences listed, 14% are singletons. The material sequenced was blood. Every receptor here comes from a young woman with Graves' hyperthyroidism that later progressed to Graves' ophthalmopathy.

On this clonotype itself: This could be a read error, since a much larger clone is one nucleotide away. J is TRBJ2-7 and V is TRBV28; TRBD1 matches 7 bases. The CDR3 has 13 residues. V dropped 5 bases and J dropped 6; count of bases not matched to a gene: 7. CDR1 and CDR2 (germline): MDHEN, SYDVKM. In nucleotides, the CDR3 is TGTGCCAGCAGTGATGACAGGGTCAGCGAGCAGTACTTC. Translated: CASSDDRVSEQYF.

This clonotype occurred many times. The V and J genes are TRBV18 and TRBJ1-6, with 9 bases that match TRBD1. This CDR3 is built from 16 residues. V dropped 4 bases and J dropped 3; count of bases not matched to a gene: 4. Germline V gives CDR1 KGHSH, CDR2 LQKENI. For the CDR3, the DNA is TGTGCCAGCTCACTAAGGACAGGGGACTATAATTCACCCCTCCACTTT. This encodes CASSLRTGDYNSPLHF.

This clonotype came up many times. V gene TRBV11-2 combines with J gene TRBJ1-2; D is ambiguous. The V gene lost 6 bases and the J gene lost 9 bases, with 11 bases spanning the gap. CDR1 is SGHAT and CDR2 is FQNNGV in the germline V gene. The CDR3 extends over 11 amino acids. This CDR3 is CASRNGSRYTF. For the CDR3, the DNA is TGTGCCAGCAGAAACGGAAGCCGCTACACCTTC.

This clonotype turned up a few times. The V gene is TRBV7-3, the J gene TRBJ1-2, with D possibly being TRBD1 (5 bases). Germline V gives CDR1 SGHTA, CDR2 FQGTGA. The CDR3 spans 16 residues. The V end lost 1 base, the J end lost 4 bases, and 16 bases lay between the germline ends. The CDR3 sequence: CASSLNPAGLPYGYTF. The CDR3 DNA reads as TGTGCCAGCAGCTTAAACCCGGCGGGGCTCCCCTATGGCTACACCTTC.

This clonotype showed up just a few times. The chain recombines TRBV6-1 with TRBJ1-6; TRBD1 aligns across 8 bases. The CDR3 is 12 residues long. The junction had 0 bases not matched to a gene; V was cut back by 4 bases and J by 10 bases. Germline values: CDR1 MNHNS, CDR2 SASEGT. CDR3 nucleotide sequence: TGTGCCAGCAGTGGGACAGGGTCACCCCTCCACTTT. As protein: CASSGTGSPLHF.

This sequence joins TRBV24-1 and TRBJ2-1, with TRBD2 matching over 7 bases. V lost 10 bases to trimming and J lost 13 bases; unmatched junction nucleotides: 15. Germline CDR1 reads KGHDR; CDR2 reads SFDVKD. This CDR3 is 13 amino acids long. This chain's CDR3 is CATLEPRTSAQFF. CDR3 DNA sequence: TGTGCCACGCTGGAACCGCGGACTAGTGCTCAGTTCTTC.

This clonotype was picked up many times. This sequence joins TRBV24-1 and TRBJ2-1, with no clear D. From germline, CDR1 is KGHDR and CDR2 SFDVKD. There are 17 residues in the CDR3. Trimming stripped 3 bases from V and 3 bases from J, with 17 bases between. The CDR3 coding sequence is TGTGCCACCAGTGATCCCCTGCCCGGACGCAGCTACAATGAGCAGTTCTTC. Amino acid sequence: CATSDPLPGRSYNEQFF.

This clonotype has a single count. This may be a read error: a much more frequent sequence differs by one nucleotide. V usage is TRBV3-1 and J usage is TRBJ2-2; D not resolved. CDR3 size: 14 residues. Germline-derived CDR1 and CDR2 are LGHDT and YNNKEL (reference sequence). V lost 8 bases and J 8 bases, leaving 18 bases between the germline ends. CDR3 in DNA: TGTGCCAGCGCGGTGACGGTAGTGTCAGGGGAGCTGTTTTTT. Its translation: CASAVTVVSGELFF.

This clonotype occurred many times. This chain uses TRBV30 with TRBJ2-2; the D gene is possibly TRBD1 (6 bases). V was cut by 2 bases and J by 4 bases, with 11 bases left in between. Germline V gives CDR1 GTSNPN, CDR2 SVGIG (reference sequence). This CDR3 is 14 amino acids long. Written as DNA, the CDR3 is TGTGCCTGGAGTACCGGGACAAGCACCGGGGAGCTGTTTTTT. Protein product: CAWSTGTSTGELFF.

This clonotype has a handful of counts. A much larger clone sits a single nucleotide away, making a read error possible. The CDR3 sequence is CASSGTFGIGELFF. The CDR3 DNA is TGCGCCAGCAGCGGAACTTTCGGCATCGGGGAGCTGTTTTTT. The chain uses TRBV5-1 and TRBJ2-2, with D uncertain. This CDR3 comprises 14 residues. The V gene lost 4 bases and the J gene lost 7 bases, with 14 bases spanning the gap. The germline V gene encodes CDR1 SGHRS and CDR2 YFSETQ.

The rearrangement uses TRBV28 and TRBJ2-5; a weak D match, TRBD2 (6 bases). CDR1 is MDHEN, CDR2 SYDVKM, per germline. CDR3 length: 17 residues. Trimming removed 2 bases at V and 4 bases at J, with 20 bases between. The CDR3 loop is CASSLPESGLNGETQYF. As DNA, the CDR3 is TGTGCCAGCAGTTTACCAGAGAGCGGGTTGAATGGAGAGACCCAGTACTTC.

V is TRBV10-1 and J is TRBJ2-7; 9 nucleotides agree with TRBD1. With 5 bases clipped from V and 5 bases from J, the junction kept 10 bases outside the gene matches. The CDR3 sequence is 15 residues long. Germline CDR1 WNHNN, CDR2 SYGVQD (reference sequence). CDR3 in amino acids: CASSTRTGESNEQYF. In nucleotides, the CDR3 is TGCGCCAGCAGTACTAGGACAGGGGAAAGCAACGAGCAGTACTTC.

This clonotype was counted between two and nine times. Germline is not matched at one junction end, which may reflect a read error. The rearrangement joins TRBV3-1 to TRBJ1-2, with 8 bases aligning to TRBD1. The CDR3 has 13 residues. In germline, CDR1 is LGHDT, CDR2 YNNKEL (reference sequence). CDR3 in DNA: TGTGCCAGCAGTTTGGACAGGGACTATGGCTACGCCTTC. It specifies CASSLDRDYGYAF.

This clonotype occurred many times. CDR3 residues: CASSYSGQGKETQYF. In DNA, the CDR3 is TGTGCCAGCAGTTACTCGGGGCAGGGGAAAGAGACCCAGTACTTC. The rearrangement links TRBV6-5 to TRBJ2-5; tentative D call: TRBD1 (6 bases). The ends were cut back, 0 bases at V and 3 bases at J, with 11 bases in the middle. Germline V gene lookup returns CDR1 MNHEY and CDR2 SVGAGI. CDR3 length equals 15 residues.

The gene calls are TRBV12-3 or TRBV12-4 and TRBJ1-2; D is perhaps TRBD1 (5 bases). This CDR3 is 12 amino acids long. The V end lost 7 bases, the J end lost 8 bases, and 14 bases lay between the germline ends. This CDR3 reads CASTAGGGGYTF. The CDR3 nucleotides read TGTGCCAGCACCGCGGGGGGAGGGGGCTACACCTTC.

This clonotype was recorded at least ten times. The V gene is TRBV19, the J gene TRBJ2-3; D might be TRBD1 (5 bases). The germline V and J ends were trimmed by 6 bases and 2 bases, with 15 bases remaining between them. Looked up from germline, CDR1 is LNHDA and CDR2 is SQIVND (reference sequence). The CDR3 loop spans 15 amino acids. The CDR3 bases are TGTGCCAGTAGAGGGGCCAGTTCGACCACAGATACGCAGTATTTT. This codes for CASRGASSTTDTQYF.

Concerning this clonotype itself: The conserved final phenylalanine or tryptophan is absent from the CDR3, which likely points to a read error. The V and J genes are TRBV5-1 and TRBJ2-5; D is possibly TRBD1 (6 bases). Trimming removed 3 bases from V and 5 bases from J, with 11 bases in between. The CDR3 extends over 13 amino acids. From germline, CDR1 is SGHRS and CDR2 YFSETQ. CDR3 nucleotides: TGCGCCAGCAGCTCAGACCAGGGGGAGACCCAGTACTAC. Amino acids: CASSSDQGETQYY.

This clonotype was observed at least ten times. The chain combines TRBV9 with TRBJ2-3; no definite D call. Trimming pared 1 base from V and 5 bases from J, leaving 8 bases between. The CDR3 contains 13 residues. Germline-derived CDR1 and CDR2 are SGDLS and YYNGEE. The CDR3 here is CASSVSPKDTQYF. The CDR3 nucleotides read TGTGCCAGCAGCGTAAGTCCCAAAGATACGCAGTATTTT.

The V and J genes are TRBV6-4 and TRBJ2-1; D unclear. Per germline, CDR1 MRHNA and CDR2 SNTAGT. The CDR3 is 13 residues long. Trimming took off 3 bases at V and 2 bases at J, with 5 bases between the two ends. DNA of the CDR3: TGTGCCAGCAGTGAGACAACCTACAATGAGCAGTTCTTC. Protein: CASSETTYNEQFF.